This T cell receptor (beta chain) came from a study of a mutant IDH1 vaccine in newly diagnosed glioma. Comment on this clone: The antigen remains undetermined.

Sequenced by immunoSEQ multiplex PCR; TCRdb stores in-frame clones only, minus some. The sample includes around 100,000 clones, about 90% of them seen just once. Specified time point: week 11, during vaccination. Every vaccine dose comprised 300 ug of mutant IDH1 20-mer peptide plus topical imiquimod. The CDR3 consists of 15 residues. The trim removed 7 bases at V and 0 bases at J, leaving 8 bases unmatched. Germline CDR1 is MNHNS and CDR2 is SASEGT. Regarding the study as a whole: Immune responses induced by the vaccine were seen in 93.3% of patients, spanning multiple MHC alleles.

The material sequenced was PBMCs, taken from a glioma patient whose treatment included an IDH1 peptide vaccine. The V call is TRBV6-1, the J call TRBJ2-7; 8 bases line up with TRBD1. This receptor was identified in a woman between 50 and 59 years old with glioma. Here the CDR3 DNA reads TGTGCCAGCACTGAGGGACAGGACCCCTCCTACGAGCAGTACTTC. Encoded protein: CASTEGQDPSYEQYF.